This T cell receptor beta chain was profiled in a study of blood T cell repertoires in COVID-19. This CDR3 has 15 residues. V lost 3 bases and J lost 0, with 9 bases in between. Per the germline V gene, CDR1 is KGHSH and CDR2 is LQKENI. Produced via immunoSEQ multiplex PCR; TCRdb's table is partial and in-frame only. The sample gives some 200,000 clones, about 85% of which show up once; about 2.2% is in the top ten. Recruitment covered about 26 US areas and drew participants whose ages spanned about 18 to 100 years. The study assigned cohorts using participant-reported clinical history. Among Cohort 3 donors, those recovered had two negative PCRs, clearance, or symptom resolution.

The chain links TRBV18 to TRBJ1-3, with D possibly TRBD1 on 6 matching bases. The TCR comes from a woman in her twenties or thirties who had recovered from COVID-19. Material for sequencing was PBMCs or T cells enriched from blood (not recorded which). CDR3: CASSPQGSSGNTIYF. In DNA form, the CDR3 reads TGTGCCAGCTCACCTCAGGGGAGCTCTGGAAACACCATATATTTT.